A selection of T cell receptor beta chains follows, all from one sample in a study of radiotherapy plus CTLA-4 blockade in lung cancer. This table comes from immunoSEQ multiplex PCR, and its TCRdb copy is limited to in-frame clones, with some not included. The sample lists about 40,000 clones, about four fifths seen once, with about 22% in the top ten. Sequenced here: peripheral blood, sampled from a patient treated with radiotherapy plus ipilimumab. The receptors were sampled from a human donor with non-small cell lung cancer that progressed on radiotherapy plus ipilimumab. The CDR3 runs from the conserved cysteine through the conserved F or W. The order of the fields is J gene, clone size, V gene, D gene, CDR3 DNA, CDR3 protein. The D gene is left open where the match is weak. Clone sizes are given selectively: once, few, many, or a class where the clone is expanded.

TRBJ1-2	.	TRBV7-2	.	TGTGCCAGCAGCTTAGTACAGTTATATGGCTACACCTTC	CASSLVQLYGYTF
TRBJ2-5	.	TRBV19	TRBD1	TGTGCCAGTAGTATCTCTACAGGGGTTTTTGAGACCCAGTACTTC	CASSISTGVFETQYF
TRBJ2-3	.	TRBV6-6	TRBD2	TGTGCCAGCAGTTACCAAGCGGGGGGGACAGATACGCAGTATTTT	CASSYQAGGTDTQYF
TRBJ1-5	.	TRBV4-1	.	TGCGCCAGCAGCCAAGGGGCGGGCAGGGGAAGGGGAATCGATCAGCCCCAGCATTTT	CASSQGAGRGRGIDQPQHF
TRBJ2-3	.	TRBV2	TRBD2	TGTGCCAGCAGTTCCCTTCTAGCGGGGGGGCGCGATACGCAGTATTTT	CASSSLLAGGRDTQYF
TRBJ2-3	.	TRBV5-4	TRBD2	TGTGCCAGCAGCCCGGGGACTAGCGGGGGGCCCTGGGATACGCAGTATTTT	CASSPGTSGGPWDTQYF
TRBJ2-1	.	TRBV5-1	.	TGCGCCAGCAGCTTGGACCTTACTTCCTACAATGAGCAGTTCTTC	CASSLDLTSYNEQFF
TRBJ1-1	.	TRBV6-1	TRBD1	TGTGCCAGCAGTGATACGATCCCCAGGGGGGAGCGCATGAACACTGAAGCTTTCTTT	CASSDTIPRGERMNTEAFF
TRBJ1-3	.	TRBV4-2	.	TGTGCCAGCAGCCAAGAGGGGAGCTCTGGAAACACCATATATTTT	CASSQEGSSGNTIYF
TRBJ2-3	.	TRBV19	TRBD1	TGTGCCAGTAGTACCTTGGACAGGTTCACAGATACGCAGTATTTT	CASSTLDRFTDTQYF
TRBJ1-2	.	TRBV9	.	TGTGCCAGCAGCTCCGTCTATGGCTACACCTTC	CASSSVYGYTF
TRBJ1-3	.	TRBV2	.	TGTGCCAGCAGAGTAAGCAGGGAAGGACACACCATATATTTT	CASRVSREGHTIYF
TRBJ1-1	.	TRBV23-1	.	TGCGCCAGCAGTCAATCGCCCGTGGCCCCGAACACTGAAGCTTTCTTT	CASSQSPVAPNTEAFF
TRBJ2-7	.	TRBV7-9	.	TGTGCCGTCCGAGGGTCTGACTACGAGCAGTACTTC	CAVRGSDYEQYF
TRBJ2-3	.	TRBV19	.	TGTGCCAGTAGTGTCAGATCCGGGACTGGCACAGATACGCAGTATTTT	CASSVRSGTGTDTQYF
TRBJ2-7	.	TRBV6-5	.	TGTGCCAGCAGTTACTCGGGCAGGGCCACCTACGAGCAGTACTTC	CASSYSGRATYEQYF
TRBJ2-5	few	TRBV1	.	TGCACCAGCAGCCAAGATGTGCTGGAGGCCCAGTACTTC	CTSSQDVLEAQYF
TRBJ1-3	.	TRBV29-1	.	TGCAGCGTTGAAGTAAACTCTGGAAACACCATATATTTT	CSVEVNSGNTIYF
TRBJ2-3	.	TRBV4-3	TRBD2	TGCGCCAGCAGCCAAGATACCAGCGGGGTCTCTCATACGCAGTATTTT	CASSQDTSGVSHTQYF
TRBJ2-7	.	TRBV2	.	TGTGCCAGCAGTGAAGCGAGGGCTAGTATGCGCTACGAGCAGTACTTC	CASSEARASMRYEQYF
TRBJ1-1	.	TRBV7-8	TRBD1	TGTGCCAGCAGCGGGGGGACAGGGGGTTACACTGAAGCTTTCTTT	CASSGGTGGYTEAFF
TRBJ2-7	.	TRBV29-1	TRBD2	TGCAGCGCCGGGGGAGGGTCGGCGCAGTACTTC	CSAGGGSAQYF
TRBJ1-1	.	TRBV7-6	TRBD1	TGTGCCAGCAGTCACTTGGGTGGGACAGGGGTGAACACTGAAGCTTTCTTT	CASSHLGGTGVNTEAFF
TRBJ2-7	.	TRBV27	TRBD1	TGTGCCAGCAGTAAAGGACAGGGGGCTGGCTACGAGCAGTACTTC	CASSKGQGAGYEQYF
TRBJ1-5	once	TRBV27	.	TGTGCCAGCAGTTTATCAGGGGTTCAGCCCCAGCATTTT	CASSLSGVQPQHF
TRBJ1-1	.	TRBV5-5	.	TGTGCCAGCAGCTTGGGGCTGCACACTGAAGCTTTCTTT	CASSLGLHTEAFF
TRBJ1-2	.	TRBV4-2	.	TGTGCCAGCAGCCAACAGGGTTCGGAAGGCTACACCTTC	CASSQQGSEGYTF
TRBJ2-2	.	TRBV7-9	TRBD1	TGTGCCAGCAGCTACTCCGGGACAGGGGTCACCGGGGAGCTGTTTTTT	CASSYSGTGVTGELFF
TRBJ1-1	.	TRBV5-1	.	TGCGCCAGCAGCTTGGCGGGGGGGGACACTGAAGCTTTCTTT	CASSLAGGDTEAFF
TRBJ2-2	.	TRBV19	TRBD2	TGTGCCAGTACAAGAGGGACTAGCGGGGGGGCCATCACCGGGGAGCTGTTTTTT	CASTRGTSGGAITGELFF
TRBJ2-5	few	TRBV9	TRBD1	TGTGCCAGCAGCGTAGAGGGACAGCCCACCAGAGAGACCCAGTACTTC	CASSVEGQPTRETQYF
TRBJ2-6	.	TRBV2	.	TGTGCCAGCACGGCTGGGGCCAACGTCCTGACTTTC	CASTAGANVLTF
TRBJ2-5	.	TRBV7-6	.	TGTGCCAGCAGCTTAGGACACCGTGGGGAGACCCAGTACTTC	CASSLGHRGETQYF
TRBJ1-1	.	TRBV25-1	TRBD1	TGTGCCAGCAGTGAATGGGACAGTCTCATGAACACTGAAGCTTTCTTT	CASSEWDSLMNTEAFF
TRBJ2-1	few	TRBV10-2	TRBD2	TGCGCCACCCAACTAGCGGGGAGGGGGAATGAGCAGTTCTTC	CATQLAGRGNEQFF
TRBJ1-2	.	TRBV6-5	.	TGTGCCAGCGGCCCCGGGGGGGGCGGCTATGGCTACACCTTC	CASGPGGGGYGYTF
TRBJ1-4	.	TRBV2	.	TGTGCCAGCAGGCCCTTTGTCGGGGCAACTAATGAAAAACTGTTTTTT	CASRPFVGATNEKLFF
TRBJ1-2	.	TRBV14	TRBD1	TGTGCCAGCAGCCAGGGACAGGGATTCTATGGCTACACCTTC	CASSQGQGFYGYTF
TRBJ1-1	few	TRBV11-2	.	TGTGCCAGCACCTGGGGGGAGTACACTGAAGCTTTCTTT	CASTWGEYTEAFF
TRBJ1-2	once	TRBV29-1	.	TGCAGCGTTGGCGAAGGACTATACTATGGCTACACCTTC	CSVGEGLYYGYTF
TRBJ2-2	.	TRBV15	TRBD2	TGTGCCACCAGCAGAGATCGATTAGTAGCGGGAATCGGGGAGCTGTTTTTT	CATSRDRLVAGIGELFF